A single sample gave rise to the 5 T cell receptor beta chains below, sequenced in a study of circulating and synovial CD4+ cells in juvenile arthritis. The data were produced by immunoSEQ multiplex PCR, yet TCRdb's version contains in-frame clones alone and is incomplete. The repertoire holds 3,800 or so clones, over 70% seen once, with 3.3% in the top ten. Sequences were obtained from CD4+ T cells from synovial fluid. The receptors come from a human donor with juvenile idiopathic arthritis.

The chain employs TRBV5-6 and TRBJ2-6, with 7 bases identical to TRBD1. V lost 0 bases and J lost 0; bases outside the gene matches: 9. Germline values: CDR1 SGHDT, CDR2 YYEEEE. This CDR3 is 19 amino acids long. The CDR3 is CASSLARDRKSSGANVLTF. The CDR3 DNA reads as TGTGCCAGCAGCTTGGCCCGGGACAGAAAGAGCTCTGGGGCCAACGTCCTGACTTTC.

The rearrangement joins TRBV18 to TRBJ2-3; unclear D gene. Germline CDR1 is KGHSH and CDR2 is LQKENI. The CDR3 is 11 amino acids. The germline V and J ends were trimmed by 6 bases and 7 bases, with 8 bases remaining between them. CDR3: CASSPQNTQYF. CDR3 coding DNA: TGTGCCAGCTCCCCCCAAAATACGCAGTATTTT.

This chain connects TRBV11-3 to TRBJ2-5; TRBD2 is a possible D gene (6 bases). The CDR3 is made up of 13 amino acids. The germline V and J ends were trimmed by 5 bases and 7 bases, with 14 bases remaining between them. The germline CDR1 and CDR2 sequences are SGHNT and YENEEA. The CDR3 DNA reads TGTGCCAGCAGCACCCACTTGGAGGGGACCCAGTACTTC. It is translated as CASSTHLEGTQYF.

This clone was detected only once. The CDR3 DNA sequence: TGTGCCAGCAGCTTGGTGGCGGTCCAGGGGCAGACCCAGTACTTC. It yields the protein CASSLVAVQGQTQYF. The chain is built from TRBV5-6 and TRBJ2-5, with a tentative D call TRBD1 (6 bases). Trimming pared 0 bases from V and 6 bases from J, leaving 15 bases between. This CDR3 comprises 15 residues. Per the germline V gene, CDR1 is SGHDT and CDR2 is YYEEEE.

The J gene is TRBJ2-5, the V gene TRBV14; 10 positions agree with TRBD2. The germline V gene has CDR1 SGHDN and CDR2 FVKESK. The V segment lost 1 base and the J segment 7 bases; nucleotides outside the gene matches: 6. The CDR3 is made up of 15 amino acids. CDR3 residues: CASSQGLLAGRTQYF. In DNA, the CDR3 is TGTGCCAGCAGCCAAGGGTTACTAGCGGGGCGGACCCAGTACTTC.